The 7 T cell receptor beta chains given below trace back to one sample, sequenced in a study of T and B cells in COVID-19 patients. From blood, about 240-550 ng of genomic DNA served as TRB template. BIOMED2 TRB-A/B primer pools were used in multiplex TRB PCR. TCRdb reanalysed the multiplex PCR reads using MiXCR and keeps one entry per CDR3 protein. The sample consists of approximately 8,000 distinct CDR3 sequences, roughly 26% of them appearing once. Sequenced: blood. These receptors were collected from a human donor who had recovered from COVID-19.

The V and J genes are TRBV7-9 and TRBJ2-1; 11 bases are shared with TRBD2. The J segment lost 3 bases and the V segment lost 1 base, leaving 8 bases of the junction unmatched. CDR1 and CDR2 from the germline V gene are SEHNR and FQNEAQ (reference sequence). This CDR3 has 18 residues. The CDR3 nucleotides read TGTGCCAGCAGCTTAGTTTGGGGGACTAGCGGAGTCTACAATGAGCAGTTCTTC. It specifies CASSLVWGTSGVYNEQFF.

The table lists this clonotype with many counts. J is TRBJ1-5 and V is TRBV6-2 or TRBV6-3, with D unresolved. The CDR3 extends over 15 amino acids. V was trimmed by 6 bases and J by 0 bases, leaving 12 bases between them. Germline CDR1 MNHEY, CDR2 SVGEGT. CDR3 DNA sequence: TGTGCCAGCAGCCGGAGGCCCTATAGCAATCAGCCCCAGCATTTT. Its protein is CASSRRPYSNQPQHF.

This clonotype is classed as medium-sized. V and J are TRBV27 and TRBJ2-1; D is unclear. Per germline, CDR1 MNHEY and CDR2 SMNVEV (reference sequence). The CDR3 length is 17 residues. V lost 0 bases and J lost 4, with 16 bases in between. CDR3 in DNA: TGTGCCAGCAGTTTATCCCCACGAGCGACCTCGTACAATGAGCAGTTCTTC. Protein product: CASSLSPRATSYNEQFF.

The rearrangement links TRBV24-1 to TRBJ2-1, with 9 bases identical to TRBD1. The CDR3 extends over 17 amino acids. Per the germline V gene, CDR1 is KGHDR and CDR2 is SFDVKD. The V and J ends lost 0 bases and 5 bases, in that order; junction bases with no gene match: 7. The CDR3 DNA is TGTGCCACCAGTGATTTGATTGCAGGACAGGGGAACAATGAGCAGTTCTTC. As protein: CATSDLIAGQGNNEQFF.

The chain combines TRBV20-1 with TRBJ2-3, with D perhaps matching TRBD2 (5 bases). The CDR3 contains 13 residues. Germline CDR1 and CDR2: DFQATT and SNEGSKA (reference sequence). Between the trimmed V and J ends, which lost 3 bases and 1 base, there was a span of 8 bases. The DNA for the CDR3 is TGCAGTGCTAGGAAACTAGGCACAGATACGCAGTATTTT. It is translated as CSARKLGTDTQYF.

The gene calls are TRBV9 and TRBJ2-3; D may match TRBD1 or TRBD2 (6 bases each). Deletions cut 3 bases from V and 3 bases from J, with 14 bases between. The CDR3 runs 15 residues. Germline V gene sequence: CDR1 SGDLS, CDR2 YYNGEE. CDR3 coding DNA: TGTGCCAGCAGCGGGGGGGCAGGGCTAACAGATACGCAGTATTTT. Protein sequence: CASSGGAGLTDTQYF. The full variable domain, in which reference TRBV9 and TRBJ2-3 provide the parts outside the CDR3, is DSGVTQTPKHLITATGQRVTLRCSPRSGDLSVYWYQQSLDQGLQFLIQYYNGEERAKGNILERFSAQQFPDLHSELNLSSLELGDSALYFCASSGGAGLTDTQYFGPGTRLTVL.

By sample share, this clonotype is medium-sized. The chain combines TRBV5-4 with TRBJ2-5, with 11 bases fitting TRBD1. The CDR3 is made up of 16 amino acids. V lost 1 base to trimming and J lost 2 bases; unmatched junction nucleotides: 4. From germline, CDR1 is SGHNT and CDR2 YYREEE (reference sequence). In DNA form, the CDR3 reads TGTGCCAGCAGCTTGTGGACAGGGGGCATTCAAGAGACCCAGTACTTC. Protein product: CASSLWTGGIQETQYF.